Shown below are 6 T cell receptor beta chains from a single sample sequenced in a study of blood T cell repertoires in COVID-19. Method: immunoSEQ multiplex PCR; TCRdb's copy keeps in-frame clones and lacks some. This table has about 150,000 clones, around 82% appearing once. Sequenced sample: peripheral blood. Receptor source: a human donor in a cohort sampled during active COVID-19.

The CDR3, as DNA: TGTGCCAGCAGTGAGCGCGCCGGGAACACTGAAGCTTTCTTT. Protein product: CASSERAGNTEAFF. V is TRBV2 and J is TRBJ1-1, with unresolved D. Trimming left V 3 bases short and J 1 base short, with 9 bases between. Germline CDR1 is SNHLY and CDR2 is FYNNEI. CDR3 length equals 14 residues. Variable domain in full (rest from reference TRBV2 and TRBJ1-1): EPEVTQTPSHQVTQMGQEVILRCVPISNHLYFYWYRQILGQKVEFLVSFYNNEISEKSEIFDDQFSVERPDGSNFTLKIRSTKLEDSAMYFCASSERAGNTEAFFGQGTRLTVV.

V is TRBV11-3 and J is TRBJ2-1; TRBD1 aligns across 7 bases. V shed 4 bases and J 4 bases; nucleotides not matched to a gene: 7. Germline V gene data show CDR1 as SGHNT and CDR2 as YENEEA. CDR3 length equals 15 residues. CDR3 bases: TGTGCCAGCAGCTCGCGGACAGGTGGATACAATGAGCAGTTCTTC. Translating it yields CASSSRTGGYNEQFF.

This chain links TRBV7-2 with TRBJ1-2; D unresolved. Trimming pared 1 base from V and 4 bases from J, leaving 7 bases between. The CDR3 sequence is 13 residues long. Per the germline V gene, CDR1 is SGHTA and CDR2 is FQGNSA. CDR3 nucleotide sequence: TGTGCCAGCAGCTTAGAACAGCTCTATGGCTACACCTTC. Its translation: CASSLEQLYGYTF.

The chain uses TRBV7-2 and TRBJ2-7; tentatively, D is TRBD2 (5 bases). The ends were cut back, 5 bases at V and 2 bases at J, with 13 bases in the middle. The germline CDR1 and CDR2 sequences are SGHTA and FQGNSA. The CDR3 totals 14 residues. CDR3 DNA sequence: TGTGCCAGCAGCCTACCCGGACTCGCCTACGAGCAGTACTTC. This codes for CASSLPGLAYEQYF. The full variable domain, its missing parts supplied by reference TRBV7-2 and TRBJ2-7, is GAGVSQSPSNKVTEKGKDVELRCDPISGHTALYWYRQSLGQGLEFLIYFQGNSAPDKSGLPSDRFSAERTGGSVSTLTIQRTQQEDSAVYLCASSLPGLAYEQYFGPGTRLTVT.

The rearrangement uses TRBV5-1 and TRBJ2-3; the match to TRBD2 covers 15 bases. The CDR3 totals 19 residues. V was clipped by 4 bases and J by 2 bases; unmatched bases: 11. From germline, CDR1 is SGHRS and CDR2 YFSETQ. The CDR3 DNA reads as TGCGCCAGCAGCACGGGGACTAGCGGGGGGCCCCGACCCACAGATACGCAGTATTTT. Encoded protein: CASSTGTSGGPRPTDTQYF.

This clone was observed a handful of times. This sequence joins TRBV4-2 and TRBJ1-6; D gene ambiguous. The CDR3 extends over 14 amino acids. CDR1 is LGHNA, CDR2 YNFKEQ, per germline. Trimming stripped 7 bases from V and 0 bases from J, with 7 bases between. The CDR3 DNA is TGTGCCAGCACGCTGAGCTCCTATAATTCACCCCTCCACTTT. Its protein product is CASTLSSYNSPLHF.